This T cell receptor (beta chain) was obtained from a study of shared clonotypes between healthy human individuals. Naive-designated CD8 cells lacked CD45RO, were positively enriched for CCR7, and omitted terminally differentiated effector memory CD45RA+ cells. This CDR3 region has 14 residues. Germline V gene sequence: CDR1 SGHNT, CDR2 YYREEE (reference sequence). The V and J ends lost 4 bases and 4 bases respectively, with 14 bases between them. In the authors' methods: Junction-only immunoSEQ sequences carried no quality scores, so filtering differed. The protocol was immunoSEQ multiplex PCR, while the TCRdb copy is restricted to in-frame clones and leaves out a portion. V, J and clone size are those of that table, while D and trimming were read from the DNA. The table shows around 2,100,000 clones, with about 95% occurring only once. To note about this clone: Its specificity is not known.

Points from the study as a whole: Clonotypes that were shared across a handful of donors made up approximately 5% of naive CD4 clonotypes. Generally, naive subsets (rather than memory subsets) showed larger estimated richness.

This chain links TRBV5-4 with TRBJ2-5; D is possibly TRBD1 (7 bases). Input material: naive CD8+ T cells sorted from blood. This receptor was taken from a man aged 18 to 35 in good health. The CDR3 here is CASSLTGEVETQYF. The DNA for the CDR3 is TGTGCCAGCAGCCTTACAGGGGAGGTAGAGACCCAGTACTTC.